Described below is a single TCR beta chain sequence and its context. This specimen comes from a study of OX40 agonist ivuxolimab in advanced cancers. CDR3 length: 15 amino acids. Germline values: CDR1 SNHLY, CDR2 FYNNEI. J lost 5 bases, V lost 8 bases, and 14 bases had no gene match. Only in-frame clones appear in the TCRdb table, and some are missing; sequencing was by immunoSEQ multiplex PCR. The sample holds approximately 100,000 clones, 70% to 90% seen once. This TCR was sampled from an adult with an advanced solid tumor such as melanoma, head and neck, liver or kidney cancer. The starting material was CD4+ or CD8+ T cells sorted from blood, obtained in a trial of the OX40 agonist ivuxolimab. The chain joins TRBV2 to TRBJ2-5; 7 bases are shared with TRBD1. The CDR3, as DNA: TGTGCCAGCGCCGACGACAGGGTGATAGGGGAGACCCAGTACTTC. It translates to CASADDRVIGETQYF.